Given below is one T cell receptor (beta chain) in context. The sample holds one count of this clone. The antigen this receptor binds is unknown. No much larger clonotype is one base removed from it; base qualities were not supplied. The data originate from a study of shared clonotypes between healthy human individuals (dated by TCRdb to 2019 to 2021). About the investigation overall: The cohort included three men and a couple of women between 18 and 49 years of age. For each donor, CD4 naive and CD4 memory were each given three plates, CD8 naive was given two plates, and CD8 memory was given one plate. Between about 0.8 and 9 billion PBMCs per donor were obtained by leukapheresis. The study deeply sequenced blood TCR repertoires of several healthy adults to estimate repertoire size and the extent of clonotype sharing between individuals. Libraries were prepared and TCR repertoires were sequenced by different laboratories using diverse techniques, in order to increase sequencing depth and limit assay-specific biases.

What the authors observed across the whole study: Rarefaction of sorted-subset datasets indicated incomplete sequencing despite the large sequencing depth. Sharing across several donors was observed for approximately 5% of naive CD4, 3% to 4% of naive CD8, roughly 2.4% of memory CD4, and roughly 0.4% of memory CD8 clonotypes. Pairwise subsampling indicated that sequencing depth was expected to affect the degree of clonotype sharing among donors. Because the study included only a small number of donors, the genetic and exposure-history diversity represented was limited. Naive subsets generally had larger estimated clonotype richness than memory subsets. Higher generation probabilities were observed for clonotypes shared by all four sorted-subset donors than for non-shared clonotypes. Sampling was restricted to blood, and TCR repertoires in tissues likely differ from the TCR repertoires found in blood.

TCR CDR3 regions were amplified from genomic DNA by multiplex PCR using the deep immunoSEQ assay. Genomic DNA extracted from each cell subset was distributed evenly over all wells of several immunoSEQ 96-well plates, and each plate served as one replicate. For sorted subsets, approximately 190 ng genomic DNA, equal to 30,000 to 35,000 T cell genomes, was loaded into each replicate PCR. Purified libraries were quantified with a Qubit 3.0 fluorometer, sized on a Bioanalyzer 2100, and re-quantified with the KAPA Library Quantification kit. Each immunoSEQ 96-well plate was sequenced on its own single-read 150-cycle Illumina NextSeq 550 flow cell. In the paper's pipeline: Because the immunoSEQ output included only junctional sequences and no quality scores, the filtering could not be the same as the filtering used for full-length reads. To assign V/J genes and CDR3, sequences were annotated against IMGT germline references using PyIR, a Python wrapper for IgBLAST v1.9. Reads with weak V/J assignments (E-value above 1e-6), missing CDR3, stop codons, out-of-frame junctions, or ambiguous translated residues were removed. V3J clonotypes were defined as sequences sharing an identical inferred V gene, J gene, and CDR3 amino acid sequence. To compute the percentage overlap between repertoires, the number of shared unique clonotypes was divided by the size of the smaller repertoire. RTK rarefaction, the Chao1 estimator, and Recon v2.1 estimates of unobserved clonotypes were used to assess repertoire richness. For all TCRbeta clonotypes obtained by the gDNA method from a handful of donors, generation probabilities were computed with OLGA. TCRdb took over this immuneACCESS table, retaining in-frame rearrangements with V and J assigned. Such tables are incomplete; in checked studies, under half of the missing clones stem from an unresolved V gene, and the remainder is unexplained. That table gives V, J and clone size, and the DNA gave D and trimming. Within this sample are 1,400,000 or so clones, with less than 99% of them counted one time only. Approximately 0.4% of the sample is taken by the ten largest.

Donors were healthy HIV-negative adults with no recently reported acute infections or vaccinations. All donors were Caucasian adults living in Nashville, Tennessee, USA. CD4+ T cells were enriched by magnetic negative selection, after which naive cells were positively selected on CD45RA and the negative fraction was taken as the memory subset. Blood was obtained by leukapheresis, after which PBMCs were separated by Ficoll-Histopaque density gradient centrifugation and cryopreserved in liquid nitrogen vapor phase. Analytical flow cytometry was used to check the purity and quantity of every magnetically sorted T cell population. From each sorted fraction, genomic DNA was isolated and quantified by UV absorbance on a Nanodrop 2000c. The CDR3 spans 15 residues, from the cysteine through the phenylalanine. The retained sequence is limited to the CDR3, 45 bases, with the frame set at the first base. From the germline V gene, CDR1 is SGDLS and CDR2 is YYNGEE. V was cut back by 0 bases and J by 0 bases, leaving a gap of 9 bases between them.

This chain is built from TRBV9 and TRBJ2-5, with no reliable assignment of the D segment. Sequencing was performed on naive CD4+ T cells sorted from blood. The cell subset or site label for this specimen denotes: CD45RA+ positively selected. This receptor was taken from a man in his thirties or forties in good health. The nucleotide sequence reads as follows: TGTGCCAGCAGCGTAGAGGGCAGCTACCAAGAGACCCAGTACTTC. The translation is CASSVEGSYQETQYF.